These 19 T cell receptor beta chains were all obtained from the same sample, sequenced in a study of blood T cell repertoires in COVID-19. Some clones are missing from TCRdb's copy, which holds only in-frame ones; the method was immunoSEQ multiplex PCR. The sample carries about 170,000 clones, over 75% recorded once. Sequenced: peripheral blood. Receptor source: a man in his sixties who had recovered from COVID-19.

The chain couples TRBV18 to TRBJ1-2, with 9 bases aligning to TRBD1. This CDR3 has 14 residues. CDR1 is KGHSH, CDR2 LQKENI, per germline. V lost 3 bases to trimming and J lost 8 bases; unmatched junction nucleotides: 7. The CDR3 spells CASSPYRDRDGYTF. The CDR3 region has the DNA TGTGCCAGCTCACCTTACCGGGACAGGGACGGCTACACCTTC.

This clone has a single count. CDR3 protein: CASRRQGDQPQHF. For the CDR3, the DNA is TGTGCCAGTAGAAGACAGGGCGATCAGCCCCAGCATTTT. The V and J genes are TRBV19 and TRBJ1-5; 7 bases are a match to TRBD1. Germline V gene lookup returns CDR1 LNHDA and CDR2 SQIVND (reference sequence). The CDR3 consists of 13 residues. V shed 6 bases and J 5 bases; nucleotides not matched to a gene: 4.

The chain has TRBV29-1 and TRBJ2-7; D unclear. The CDR3 has 12 residues. CDR1 and CDR2 from the germline V gene are SQVTM and ANQGSEA. Trimming left V 2 bases short and J 1 base short, with 6 bases between. The CDR3 coding sequence is TGCAGCGTTGAAACACCTTCCTACGAGCAGTACTTC. It is translated as CSVETPSYEQYF.

This chain connects TRBV6-6 to TRBJ2-5, with a tentative D call TRBD1 (5 bases). With 6 bases removed from V and 2 bases from J, the gap between germline ends came to 10 bases. Germline CDR1 is MNHNY and CDR2 is SVGAGI (reference sequence). There are 13 residues in the CDR3. CDR3 amino acids: CASSHRLQETQYF. The CDR3, as DNA: TGTGCCAGCAGCCACAGGTTACAAGAGACCCAGTACTTC.

This chain connects TRBV6-5 to TRBJ1-1; 9 nucleotides align to TRBD1. Looked up from germline, CDR1 is MNHEY and CDR2 is SVGAGI. The junction had 4 bases not matched to a gene; V was cut back by 4 bases and J by 1 base. This CDR3 has 15 residues. This CDR3 reads CASSLWGQGNTEAFF. CDR3 coding DNA: TGTGCCAGCAGTTTGTGGGGACAGGGGAACACTGAAGCTTTCTTT.

The rearrangement joins TRBV12-3 or TRBV12-4 to TRBJ1-5; TRBD1 is a possible D gene (5 bases). CDR3 length equals 12 residues. Trimming shortened V by 9 bases and J by 4 bases, and 10 bases separated the two germline ends. CDR3 sequence reads: CASTGQNQPQHF. CDR3 nucleotides: TGTGCCAGTACCGGACAAAATCAGCCCCAGCATTTT.

The chain couples TRBV5-4 to TRBJ1-2; tentatively, D is TRBD1 (5 bases). Germline V gene lookup returns CDR1 SGHNT and CDR2 YYREEE (reference sequence). This CDR3 is 13 amino acids long. The V end was cut by 1 base, the J end by 7 bases, with 11 bases between. The DNA for the CDR3 is TGTGCCAGCAGCTTGATGAGGGGAGGTGGCTACACCTTC. This encodes CASSLMRGGGYTF.

This chain connects TRBV11-2 to TRBJ2-1, with a possible D match to TRBD1 (6 bases). Trimming removed 6 bases at V and 7 bases at J, with 13 bases between. There are 13 residues in the CDR3. CDR1 is SGHAT, CDR2 FQNNGV, per germline. The CDR3 loop is CASRQTGTNEQFF. CDR3 sequence (DNA): TGTGCCAGCAGACAAACAGGGACGAATGAGCAGTTCTTC.

The gene calls are TRBV9 and TRBJ2-2; possibly TRBD1 for D (5 bases). Germline V CDR1 and CDR2: SGDLS, YYNGEE. The CDR3 has 14 residues. V was shortened by 5 bases and J by 2 bases, with 10 bases between the two germline ends. The CDR3 bases are TGTGCCAGCAGGGGGCTACCAAACACCGGGGAGCTGTTTTTT. Translating gives CASRGLPNTGELFF.

This clone turned up a few times. The rearrangement joins TRBV4-2 to TRBJ2-5; tentative D call: TRBD2 (5 bases). The CDR3 is 15 amino acids. V was shortened by 1 base and J by 1 base, with 10 bases between the two germline ends. Germline V gene lookup returns CDR1 LGHNA and CDR2 YNFKEQ. As DNA, the CDR3 is TGTGCCAGCAGCCAAGTACGACTAAGCCAAGAGACCCAGTACTTC. Amino acids: CASSQVRLSQETQYF.

Only a few counts were recorded for this clone. This rearrangement joins TRBV21-1 to TRBJ2-5; the D call of TRBD2 is as the table states it, not checked on the DNA. TRBV21-1 is listed as a pseudogene. The CDR3 totals 16 residues. CDR3 protein: CASTGTSGGPCETQYF. The DNA for the CDR3 is TGTGCCAGCACCGGGACTAGCGGGGGGCCTTGTGAGACCCAGTACTTC.

This clone appeared a single time. The chain links TRBV9 to TRBJ1-5; D ambiguous. The CDR3 contains 14 residues. Per germline, CDR1 SGDLS and CDR2 YYNGEE. Trimming stripped 4 bases from V and 0 bases from J, with 8 bases between. The chain's CDR3 is CASSLHSSNQPQHF. Written as DNA, the CDR3 is TGTGCCAGCAGCCTCCACAGTAGCAATCAGCCCCAGCATTTT.

A single count supports this clone. CDR3 sequence (DNA): TGTGCCAGCAGCCAAGATCCCACAGGTATTAATGAAAAACTGTTTTTT. Amino acids: CASSQDPTGINEKLFF. The chain recombines TRBV4-2 with TRBJ1-4, with D perhaps matching TRBD1 (5 bases). The V and J ends lost 0 bases and 4 bases respectively, with 12 bases between them. Per the germline V gene, CDR1 is LGHNA and CDR2 is YNFKEQ. CDR3 length: 16 amino acids.

The chain joins TRBV6-5 to TRBJ2-3; 9 nucleotides align to TRBD1. This CDR3 contains 14 residues. Germline assignment: CDR1 MNHEY and CDR2 SVGAGI. V lost 9 bases and J lost 3; bases outside the gene matches: 7. CDR3 nucleotides: TGTGCCAGTGCCGGGACAGGGATTACAGATACGCAGTATTTT. This sequence encodes CASAGTGITDTQYF.

The gene calls are TRBV27 and TRBJ2-5; tentative D call: TRBD2 (6 bases). Germline V gene data show CDR1 as MNHEY and CDR2 as SMNVEV (reference sequence). Deletions cut 2 bases from V and 5 bases from J, with 9 bases between. The CDR3 covers 13 residues. The CDR3 region is CASSLASGETQYF. As DNA, the CDR3 is TGTGCCAGCAGTTTAGCCAGCGGGGAGACCCAGTACTTC.

The chain uses TRBV11-2 and TRBJ2-5; weak D call: TRBD2 (7 bases). Trimming removed 7 bases from V and 5 bases from J, with 17 bases in between. Per the germline V gene, CDR1 is SGHAT and CDR2 is FQNNGV. The CDR3 sequence is 14 residues long. The CDR3 DNA reads TGTGCCAGCACAGAGGGGGGGGCCGGGGAGACCCAGTACTTC. It encodes CASTEGGAGETQYF.

The V call is TRBV19, the J call TRBJ1-4, with unresolved D. Germline V gene lookup returns CDR1 LNHDA and CDR2 SQIVND (reference sequence). V was trimmed by 3 bases and J by 8 bases, leaving 13 bases between them. The CDR3 contains 14 residues. The CDR3 sequence is CASSILGTAEKLFF. The CDR3 DNA reads as TGTGCCAGTAGTATTTTAGGAACAGCCGAAAAACTGTTTTTT.

This clone has a handful of counts. The chain links TRBV7-6 to TRBJ1-5; tentatively, D is TRBD1 (5 bases). V was trimmed by 1 base and J by 6 bases, leaving 16 bases between them. CDR3 length: 16 amino acids. In germline, CDR1 is SGHVS, CDR2 FNYEAQ. The CDR3 coding sequence is TGTGCCAGCAGCTTAGGGGGAGGGGAAAGTTTTCAGCCCCAGCATTTT. It codes for CASSLGGGESFQPQHF. The full variable domain, its missing parts supplied by reference TRBV7-6 and TRBJ1-5, is GAGVSQSPRYKVTKRGQDVALRCDPISGHVSLYWYRQALGQGPEFLTYFNYEAQQDKSGLPNDRFSAERPEGSISTLTIQRTEQRDSAMYRCASSLGGGESFQPQHFGDGTRLSIL.

This chain uses TRBV24-1 with TRBJ1-2, with TRBD1 identical over 7 bases. This CDR3 comprises 14 residues. Germline CDR1 and CDR2: KGHDR and SFDVKD. Trimming removed 4 bases from V and 11 bases from J; junction bases left unmatched: 12. In DNA, the CDR3 is TGTGCCACCAGTGACGGCTCCGGGACAGTTCTTTACACCTTC. It is translated as CATSDGSGTVLYTF.